This T cell receptor beta chain comes out of a study of OX40 agonist ivuxolimab in advanced cancers. Study as a whole: Anti-PD-1, anti-PD-L1 or anti-CTLA-4 therapy given earlier was allowed, and approximately 40% had some.

Drawing of blood for sampling happened at baseline, at cycle 4 day 1, and at cycle 7 day 1. This clone was found many times. Its cognate antigen is unknown. Study-wide results and limits: A proportion of nonresponders additionally exhibited low normalized T-cell clonal expansion.

Generated by immunoSEQ multiplex PCR, the TCRdb table keeps only in-frame clones and is missing some. This table has some 70,000 clones, 82% appearing once. V gave up 3 bases and J gave up 9 bases, with 16 bases separating them. The germline V gene encodes CDR1 SGDLS and CDR2 YYNGEE. CDR3 length: 15 amino acids. The clonotype was recovered from an adult with an advanced solid tumor such as melanoma, head and neck, liver or kidney cancer. The chain employs TRBV9 and TRBJ1-6, with D tentatively TRBD1 (5 bases). Sequencing used CD4+ or CD8+ T cells sorted from blood, obtained in a trial of the OX40 agonist ivuxolimab. In DNA, the CDR3 is TGTGCCAGCAGCGCCCATGGGGGGTCGGGTTCACCCCTCCACTTT. This translates into CASSAHGGSGSPLHF.